This T cell receptor beta chain is drawn from a study of OX40 agonist ivuxolimab in advanced cancers. Background on the study: Patients were over 65% male with ages roughly 20 to 90, mean around 61. Partial responses were achieved by three patients, one with hepatocellular carcinoma and two with cutaneous melanoma. Points from the study as a whole: CD8+ T cells (on average) carried more expanded clones than CD4+ T cells.

Regarding this clone: Its antigen remains unidentified.

The germline V gene has CDR1 MNHEY and CDR2 SMNVEV (reference sequence). CDR3 size: 15 residues. V lost 3 bases to trimming and J lost 7 bases; unmatched junction nucleotides: 9. Sequencing used immunoSEQ multiplex PCR; TCRdb keeps in-frame clones, though not all of them. This table holds around 140,000 clones, about 93% found once. The cohort excluded patients with autoimmune disease history or systemic immunosuppression. The origin of this receptor is an adult with an advanced solid tumor such as melanoma, head and neck, liver or kidney cancer. This rearrangement joins TRBV27 to TRBJ2-5; 9 bases match TRBD1. Source: CD4+ or CD8+ T cells sorted from blood, taken in a trial of the OX40 agonist ivuxolimab. The CDR3 coding sequence is TGTGCCAGCAGTTTGCGGGCGGGACAGGGACGGACCCAGTACTTC. This translates into CASSLRAGQGRTQYF.